This TCR beta chain is drawn from a study of shared clonotypes between healthy human individuals. General observations from the study: When compared with the clonotypes that were shared by all four sorted-subset donors, the non-shared clonotypes turned out to have lower generation probabilities. Naive subsets generally exceeded memory subsets in estimated richness.

Regarding this clone: What it recognizes is unknown.

This CDR3 is 17 amino acids long. With V trimmed by 2 bases and J by 5 bases, 10 bases remained unmatched. The V gene's germline CDR1 is MGHRA and CDR2 YSYEKL. Using immunoSEQ multiplex PCR, the repertoire was profiled, and TCRdb retains in-frame clones only, with some absent. The table includes 950,000 to 1,300,000 clones, 70% to 80% detected once. The chain couples TRBV4-1 to TRBJ2-1; 9 bases line up with TRBD2. The sequencing sample was made of memory CD4+ T cells sorted from blood. Subset described: CD45RA-negative fraction. This sequence originates from a man between 18 and 35 years old in good health. DNA for the CDR3: TGCGCCAGCAGCCAACTGGGGGCTAGCGGGACCCACAATGAGCAGTTCTTC. Its translation: CASSQLGASGTHNEQFF.